The entry that follows covers one T cell receptor (beta chain) sequence. V shed 5 bases and J shed 0 bases, with 8 bases lying between them. The CDR3 has 13 residues. The V gene's germline CDR1 is KGHSH and CDR2 LQKENI. Time point noted: sample taken at primary tumor resection. The data are from a study of spatial heterogeneity in lung cancer. TCRdb re-called the 5' RACE reads through MiXCR, storing one row per CDR3 protein. The sample lists tens of thousands of distinct CDR3 sequences, roughly 8% seen once, with 25% to 35% in the top ten. The rearrangement joins TRBV18 to TRBJ2-7, with D tentatively TRBD1 or TRBD2 (5 bases each). The receptor's source is a male donor with early-stage non-small cell lung cancer. The starting material was PBMCs, obtained at surgery. CDR3 region: CASSGGTSYEQYV. In nucleotides, the CDR3 is TGTGCCAGCTCAGGGGGAACCTCCTACGAGCAGTACGTC.